This T cell receptor beta chain was documented in a study of blood T cells in healthy people across ages. A second PCR of 7 to 11 cycles used a sample-barcoded 5' primer and a J-beta primer mix. A template-switch adaptor that had 12 random nucleotides put a tag on each cDNA molecule. TCRdb recomputed calls from the 5' RACE reads with MiXCR, one row per CDR3 protein. The data show approximately 780,000 distinct CDR3 sequences, roughly 24% seen once. Samples each had at least 6 micrograms of total RNA extracted. In regard to this clonotype: One end of the junction fails to match germline, which may point to a read error.

These same data were also listed under a study on T cells of mothers and their children. That investigation notes: The study obtained over 8.5 million TCR beta CDR3 reads per mother and 2.5 million to 3.5 million per child. The study found slightly higher but non-significant overlap in related versus unrelated mother-child pairs.

This receptor was identified in a boy younger than 18 in good health. What was sequenced was blood.

CDR3: CASISSQGTYEQYF. In nucleotides, the CDR3 is TGTGCTAGCATCTCGTCACAGGGCACCTACGAGCAGTACTTC. The gene calls are TRBV7-2 and TRBJ2-7; a weak D match, TRBD1 (6 bases). Germline V gene data show CDR1 as SGHTA and CDR2 as FQGNSA. CDR3 length equals 14 residues.